The clone carrying this T cell receptor beta chain was picked up a small number of times. Its antigen remains unknown. Sequencing targeted expressed TCRB transcripts, as all isolated RNA had been reverse transcribed. TCRdb's copy holds only in-frame clones and misses some; the assay was immunoSEQ multiplex PCR. This sample has about 150,000 clones, with approximately 10% found just once. The data originate from a study of beta chain features in type 1 diabetes. The study, taken as a whole, reports: Researchers report that Type 1 diabetes patients had moderately but significantly shorter TCRB CDR3s across all four CD4+ subsets.

The length of the CDR3 is 16 residues. The trim removed 3 bases at V and 4 bases at J, leaving 2 bases unmatched. CDR1 and CDR2 from the germline V gene are MNHEY and SMNVEV (reference sequence). The TCR comes from a man aged 25 to 45 with type 1 diabetes. The rearrangement links TRBV27 to TRBJ2-1, with 14 bases identical to TRBD2. Sequencing was carried out using central memory CD4+ T cells from blood. The CDR3 spells CASSFGTSGSYNEQFF. Here the CDR3 DNA reads TGTGCCAGCAGTTTCGGGACTAGCGGGAGTTACAATGAGCAGTTCTTC.